This T cell receptor beta chain was recorded in a study of T cells in Graves' hyperthyroidism and ophthalmopathy (dated by TCRdb to about 2019). Looking at the study overall: Peripheral blood samples were taken at the time of initial diagnosis, prior to any treatment. A discovery cohort of approximately 100 patients, about 44 with Graves' ophthalmopathy and 55 to 60 with stable Graves' hyperthyroidism, was used to find distinguishing TCR V-J signatures. Prospective prediction of ophthalmopathy was tested in an independent validation cohort of 18 to 20 hyperthyroidism patients and some 17 patients who later progressed to ophthalmopathy. The approximately 100 discovery patients were divided at random into training and test sets in a 7:3 ratio. The study also compared thyroid tissue and blood T-cell repertoires from over 5 Graves' hyperthyroidism patients. Once sampling was done, hyperthyroidism patients were given methimazole at a starting dose of 30 mg daily, whereas ophthalmopathy patients were given high-dose intravenous methylprednisolone. TCR Vbeta CDR3 sequencing of 120 to 150 peripheral blood samples (under 45 ophthalmopathy, over 70 hyperthyroidism and roughly 17 progressor patients) is reported in the paper.

V is clipped by 6 bases and J by 3 bases, and the sequence between their germline boundaries is 18 bases long. The CDR3 has 16 amino acids, counting the end cysteine and phenylalanine. Just CDR3 DNA is preserved here, 48 bases in frame from base 1. From a lookup of the germline V gene, CDR1 and CDR2 are MNHNS and SASEGT. Worth noting for this clonotype: Its antigen has not been determined. Base qualities are missing; no much larger clone stands one base away.

Study-wide findings and limitations: In validation, progression to ophthalmopathy was predicted by the model with 65% to 71% sensitivity and 72.22% specificity, a median of approximately 6.5 months before onset. Ophthalmopathy was separated from stable hyperthyroidism by a 13 V-J signature model, with approximately 90% sensitivity and just over 81% specificity obtained in cross-validation and 80%/75% obtained in testing. Most expanded thyroid clonotypes (frequency above 0.001) were also found in blood, which suggests that blood repertoires may mirror thyroid immune responses. Sample size was not statistically predetermined, and blinding of investigators to group allocation was not performed.

Ophthalmopathy patients had moderately to severely active disease, with a Clinical Activity Score of 3 or more, a NOSPECS grade of 4 or more, and a disease duration of less than 3 months. Exclusion was applied to patients with uncontrolled infections, other autoimmune diseases, pregnancy or lactation. Clinical symptoms, serum thyroxine and TRAb, thyroid ultrasound, and orbital computed tomography formed the basis for the diagnoses. PBMCs were isolated from approximately 10 ml of fresh peripheral blood by Ficoll-Paque density gradient centrifugation. Total RNA was extracted with Trizol reagent, and quality was checked on an Agilent 2100 Bioanalyzer. The TCR beta CDR3 regions were amplified from RNA transcripts. For the first round of RT-PCR on the TCR CDR3, the HTBI primer set was used together with the Qiagen OneStep RT-PCR kit. A second multiplex PCR round built the libraries, followed by size selection and purification. The libraries were sequenced on an Illumina HiSeq2000 using paired-end 100 bp reads. The source study handled its data this way. SOAPnuke was used to process the raw data, removing reads that contained adapters or uncalled bases, had a mean Phred below 15, or lacked an exact match to the constant primer or identifier. High-quality paired reads were merged with COPE v1.2.5, and unique nucleotide sequences were defined as clonotypes. Clonotypes were aligned to IMGT TRBV, TRBD and TRBJ reference segments using MiTCR v1.1. Only V-J combinations with frequency above 0.0001, covering 99.2% of repertoires, were analysed. A TCS score was defined as the ratio of F50 (clonal expansion) to E x V (chaos), with BLOSUM62-based TCRdist applied between CDR3 peptides within each V-J. Welch's t-statistics and random forest reduced just over 500 V-J features to about 13, which were used in a naive Bayes classifier (R e1071). TCRdb took the public reads, trimmed them with fastp at Q25, ran MiXCR for clone calling and kept in-frame beta chains. Each CDR3 protein appears once, grouped with its most common genes and DNA. The V and J calls and clone size come from TCRdb's table, not from the authors' own analysis. The sample has about 250,000 distinct CDR3 sequences on record, roughly 22% of them singletons. The ten largest clones take up under 65% of the sample.

The receptor was isolated from a man aged 25-45 years with Graves' ophthalmopathy. Material: blood. The chain is assembled from TRBV6-1 and TRBJ1-5; D gene: possibly TRBD1, on 6 matching bases. The CDR3: CASRATQGMINQPQHF. The nucleotide sequence reads TGTGCCAGCAGAGCAACACAGGGTATGATCAATCAGCCCCAGCATTTT.